This entry lists 32 T cell receptor beta chains sequenced from one sample in a study of shared clonotypes between healthy human individuals (dated by TCRdb to 2020 to 2022). Library generation was performed with the immunoSEQ multiplex PCR assay. TCRdb re-hosts the immuneACCESS table, in-frame sequences only. Its copies lack some clones; in the studies checked, an unresolved V gene accounts for under half of them, and the cause for the rest is not known. The sample contains more than 2 million clones, 90% to 95% of them found a single time. The ten biggest clones cover more than 0.1% of the sample. The sample was naive CD4+ T cells sorted from blood. In the paper's terms, the cell subset or site label means: CD45RA+ positively selected. The receptors come from a man in his late teens or twenties in good health.

Remarks on this clone: The same CDR3 is also encoded by other DNA sequences in this sample. The V call is TRBV7-9, the J call TRBJ2-7; 10 bases are a match to TRBD1. V lost 0 bases to trimming and J lost 4 bases; unmatched junction nucleotides: 3. From germline, CDR1 is SEHNR and CDR2 FQNEAQ (reference sequence). The CDR3 has 15 amino acids. The CDR3 nucleotides are TGTGCCAGCAGCTTAGCCGGGACAGGGGTTTACGAGCAGTACTTC. Translating gives CASSLAGTGVYEQYF.

This clone occurred once. V usage is TRBV27 and J usage is TRBJ2-7, with 10 bases matching TRBD2. This CDR3 spans 16 amino acids. Trimming cost V 3 bases and J 1 base; bases outside gene matches: 6. Germline V lookup: CDR1 MNHEY, CDR2 SMNVEV (reference sequence). The CDR3 coding sequence is TGTGCCAGCAGTTTCCGGACTAGCGGATATTCCTACGAGCAGTACTTC. Protein: CASSFRTSGYSYEQYF.

V gene TRBV7-2 combines with J gene TRBJ2-3, with a weak D call TRBD2 (6 bases). Trimming stripped 0 bases from V and 0 bases from J, with 10 bases between. The CDR3 consists of 16 residues. CDR1 is SGHTA, CDR2 FQGNSA, per germline. This CDR3 reads CASSLAGSLSTDTQYF. The CDR3 DNA is TGTGCCAGCAGCTTAGCCGGGAGCCTCAGCACAGATACGCAGTATTTT.

With regard to this clone: Other DNA sequences from this sample encode an identical CDR3 as well. The chain joins TRBV7-2 to TRBJ2-3; D remains unclear. Germline V lookup: CDR1 SGHTA, CDR2 FQGNSA. The length of the CDR3 is 11 residues. Deletions cut 4 bases from V and 5 bases from J, with 4 bases between. CDR3 DNA: TGTGCCAGCAGCTCAAGAGATACGCAGTATTTT. This translates into CASSSRDTQYF. Drawing the rest from reference TRBV7-2 and TRBJ2-3, the complete variable domain is GAGVSQSPSNKVTEKGKDVELRCDPISGHTALYWYRQSLGQGLEFLIYFQGNSAPDKSGLPSDRFSAERTGGSVSTLTIQRTQQEDSAVYLCASSSRDTQYFGPGTRLTVL.

Regarding this clone: The same CDR3 is also encoded by other DNA sequences in this sample. The V and J genes are TRBV10-3 and TRBJ1-1; a weak D match, TRBD1 (6 bases). Trimming stripped 0 bases from V and 0 bases from J, with 8 bases between. The CDR3 covers 15 residues. The germline V gene encodes CDR1 ENHRY and CDR2 SYGVKD. The CDR3 DNA reads TGTGCCATCAGTGAGTCGGGGGGCATGAACACTGAAGCTTTCTTT. It translates to CAISESGGMNTEAFF.

This clone appeared a single time. This chain joins TRBV21-1 and TRBJ1-2. TRBV21-1 is a known pseudogene. The CDR3 length is 15 residues. The CDR3, as DNA: TGTGCCAGCAGCAAACGCAAACTAGCTAACTATGGCTACACCTTC. Translation: CASSKRKLANYGYTF.

This clone has only one observation. One base away lies a much larger clone, so this may be a sequencing read error. This rearrangement joins TRBV4-1 to TRBJ2-7; a weak D match, TRBD2 (6 bases). This CDR3 region has 15 residues. Germline-derived CDR1 and CDR2 are MGHRA and YSYEKL. This CDR3 reads CTSSQLYGGLAAQYF. Here the CDR3 DNA reads TGCACCAGCAGCCAACTTTATGGGGGACTTGCGGCGCAGTACTTC.

The rearrangement links TRBV18 to TRBJ2-7, with 9 positions matching TRBD1. After removal of 4 bases from V and 4 bases from J, the junction contained 2 bases not matched to a gene. The V gene's germline CDR1 is KGHSH and CDR2 LQKENI. This CDR3 is 13 amino acids long. The CDR3 coding sequence is TGTGCCAGCTCACGGGACAGGGAGTACGAGCAGTACTTC. Translation gives CASSRDREYEQYF.

About this clone itself: The identical CDR3 is also encoded by other nucleotide sequences in the sample. The chain is built from TRBV6-5 and TRBJ2-3, with D perhaps assigned TRBD1 or TRBD2 (6 bases each). V was clipped by 5 bases and J by 0 bases, with 9 bases between them. The CDR3 has 14 residues. The germline CDR1 and CDR2 sequences are MNHEY and SVGAGI. The CDR3 here is CASSRGGSTDTQYF. The CDR3, as DNA: TGTGCCAGCAGTCGAGGGGGGAGCACAGATACGCAGTATTTT.

The chain links TRBV29-1 to TRBJ2-3; TRBD2 matches 8 bases. The CDR3 is 16 amino acids. The V and J ends lost 8 bases and 1 base, in that order; junction bases with no gene match: 14. CDR1 and CDR2 (germline): SQVTM, ANQGSEA. The CDR3 protein is CSRGPGGPRGTDTQYF. As DNA, the CDR3 is TGCAGCCGTGGACCGGGAGGGCCCAGGGGCACAGATACGCAGTATTTT.

The V gene is TRBV11-2, the J gene TRBJ2-7, with D perhaps TRBD2 (6 bases). The CDR3 is made up of 14 amino acids. Per germline, CDR1 SGHAT and CDR2 FQNNGV. The V gene lost 3 bases and the J gene lost 0 bases, with 9 bases spanning the gap. The CDR3 sequence: CASSLAGNSYEQYF. Here the CDR3 DNA reads TGTGCCAGCAGCTTGGCGGGAAACTCCTACGAGCAGTACTTC. The variable domain in full, completed from reference TRBV11-2 and TRBJ2-7, reads EAGVAQSPRYKIIEKRQSVAFWCNPISGHATLYWYQQILGQGPKLLIQFQNNGVVDDSQLPKDRFSAERLKGVDSTLKIQPAKLEDSAVYLCASSLAGNSYEQYFGPGTRLTVT.

This sequence joins TRBV6-1 and TRBJ2-2; no clear D gene. This CDR3 spans 14 amino acids. Germline CDR1 reads MNHNS; CDR2 reads SASEGT. Trimming took 0 bases from V and 5 from J, leaving 7 bases between them. The CDR3 region is CASSEAYGTGELFF. CDR3 coding DNA: TGTGCCAGCAGTGAAGCGTATGGTACCGGGGAGCTGTTTTTT.

The rearrangement joins TRBV5-1 to TRBJ2-5; no firm D call. V lost 4 bases and J lost 3, with 10 bases in between. This CDR3 contains 13 residues. Germline-derived CDR1 and CDR2 are SGHRS and YFSETQ. The CDR3 region has the DNA TGCGCCAGCAGCCGAGAGTTAAAAGAGACCCAGTACTTC. Amino acids: CASSRELKETQYF.

The genes are TRBV10-3 and TRBJ2-7; 11 positions agree with TRBD2. This CDR3 comprises 13 residues. The V gene's germline CDR1 is ENHRY and CDR2 SYGVKD. Trimming at V came to 8 bases and at J to 4 bases, leaving 4 bases not matched to a gene. The CDR3: CAIGGLAEYEQYF. In DNA form, the CDR3 reads TGTGCCATCGGGGGACTAGCGGAGTACGAGCAGTACTTC.

The chain joins TRBV6-1 to TRBJ2-3; TRBD1 might be the D (6 bases). Per the germline V gene, CDR1 is MNHNS and CDR2 is SASEGT. V gave up 3 bases and J gave up 2 bases, with 21 bases separating them. This CDR3 is built from 18 residues. Here the CDR3 reads CASSDRTHRVRATDTQYF. Here the CDR3 DNA reads TGTGCCAGCAGTGACCGCACCCACAGGGTCCGGGCCACAGATACGCAGTATTTT.

The chain uses TRBV7-9 and TRBJ2-5; D remains unclear. Germline V gene lookup returns CDR1 SEHNR and CDR2 FQNEAQ (reference sequence). CDR3 length equals 12 residues. Trimming removed 9 bases from V and 4 bases from J, with 12 bases in between. CDR3: CASRVGIETQYF. The CDR3 DNA sequence: TGTGCCAGTCGGGTAGGAATAGAGACCCAGTACTTC.

The V and J genes are TRBV5-1 and TRBJ2-2; D is perhaps TRBD1 or TRBD2 (5 bases each). V was shortened by 4 bases and J by 6 bases, with 16 bases between the two germline ends. This CDR3 comprises 15 residues. Looked up from germline, CDR1 is SGHRS and CDR2 is YFSETQ. The CDR3 nucleotides are TGCGCCAGCAGCCGGACGGGGCCCCCCCCCGGGGAGCTGTTTTTT. Encoded protein: CASSRTGPPPGELFF. The entire variable domain, with the rest obtained from reference TRBV5-1 and TRBJ2-2, is as follows: KAGVTQTPRYLIKTRGQQVTLSCSPISGHRSVSWYQQTPGQGLQFLFEYFSETQRNKGNFPGRFSGRQFSNSRSEMNVSTLELGDSALYLCASSRTGPPPGELFFGEGSRLTVL.

This clone was counted once. The chain joins TRBV5-1 to TRBJ2-5, with 8 bases fitting TRBD1. The CDR3 spans 16 residues. Per germline, CDR1 SGHRS and CDR2 YFSETQ. With V trimmed by 3 bases and J by 2 bases, 9 bases remained unmatched. The CDR3 sequence is CASSSRTGSFQETQYF. The DNA of the CDR3 is TGCGCCAGCAGCTCCAGGACAGGGTCCTTTCAAGAGACCCAGTACTTC.

The J gene is TRBJ2-7, the V gene TRBV20-1; no firm D call. Germline CDR1 is DFQATT and CDR2 is SNEGSKA (reference sequence). Trimming removed 3 bases at V and 5 bases at J, with 8 bases between. This CDR3 has 11 residues. For the CDR3, the DNA is TGCAGTGCTAGCCAACCAAACGAGCAGTACTTC. It is translated as CSASQPNEQYF.

This clone was observed once. The chain is built from TRBV7-9 and TRBJ2-7; D is perhaps TRBD1 (6 bases). Germline lookup yields CDR1 SEHNR and CDR2 FQNEAQ (reference sequence). V lost 5 bases to trimming and J lost 0 bases, with 14 bases between them. This CDR3 has 15 amino acids. As DNA, the CDR3 is TGTGCCAGCAGCGGAAGACAGGACAGCTCCTACGAGCAGTACTTC. Amino acid sequence: CASSGRQDSSYEQYF.

CDR3 sequence: CASSPRTSGGNNEQFF. CDR3 DNA sequence: TGTGCCAGCAGCCCTAGGACTAGCGGGGGGAACAATGAGCAGTTCTTC. The chain is built from TRBV5-4 and TRBJ2-1, with 14 bases that match TRBD2. Germline loops: CDR1 SGHNT, CDR2 YYREEE (reference sequence). CDR3 length equals 16 residues. V shed 4 bases and J 5 bases; nucleotides not matched to a gene: 5.

The gene calls are TRBV19 and TRBJ1-4; 10 nucleotides agree with TRBD1. CDR1 and CDR2 from the germline V gene are LNHDA and SQIVND (reference sequence). CDR3 length: 15 amino acids. Losses at the gene ends were 6 bases for V and 3 bases for J; bases not matched to a gene: 4. The CDR3 region is CASRRQGAANEKLFF. CDR3 nucleotide sequence: TGTGCCAGTAGGAGACAGGGGGCCGCTAATGAAAAACTGTTTTTT.

V gene TRBV28 combines with J gene TRBJ2-7, with TRBD1 identical over 8 bases. This CDR3 spans 15 amino acids. The J segment lost 5 bases and the V segment lost 5 bases, leaving 11 bases of the junction unmatched. The germline V gene has CDR1 MDHEN and CDR2 SYDVKM. Written as DNA, the CDR3 is TGTGCCAGCAGTCACTCCAGACAGGGGATAGACGAGCAGTACTTC. The encoded protein is CASSHSRQGIDEQYF. The complete variable domain, with remaining parts taken from reference TRBV28 and TRBJ2-7, reads DVKVTQSSRYLVKRTGEKVFLECVQDMDHENMFWYRQDPGLGLRLIYFSYDVKMKEKGDIPEGYSVSREKKERFSLILESASTNQTSMYLCASSHSRQGIDEQYFGPGTRLTVT.

The genes are TRBV18 and TRBJ1-6; D might be TRBD1 (6 bases). The CDR3 consists of 16 residues. Germline V gene data show CDR1 as KGHSH and CDR2 as LQKENI. The V gene lost 0 bases and the J gene lost 10 bases, with 16 bases spanning the gap. CDR3 amino acids: CASSPPGFPGDSPLHF. The DNA of the CDR3 is TGTGCCAGCTCACCACCGGGCTTCCCAGGGGACTCACCCCTCCACTTT.

The sample holds one count of this clone. V usage is TRBV2 and J usage is TRBJ1-6; D is unresolved. The germline V gene has CDR1 SNHLY and CDR2 FYNNEI. The CDR3 has 14 residues. V was trimmed by 8 bases and J by 6 bases, leaving 14 bases between them. CDR3 amino acids: CASVPGRSNSPLHF. CDR3 in DNA: TGTGCCAGCGTGCCCGGACGGAGTAATTCACCCCTCCACTTT.

V is TRBV28 and J is TRBJ2-1, with TRBD1 identical over 10 bases. The CDR3 totals 16 residues. The germline gives CDR1 MDHEN, CDR2 SYDVKM. Trimming took 5 bases from V and 3 from J; bases not matched to a gene: 7. DNA for the CDR3: TGTGCCAGCAGTATAGTCGGGACAGGGGACTACAATGAGCAGTTCTTC. Residues: CASSIVGTGDYNEQFF.

V and J are TRBV9 and TRBJ2-5; D is perhaps TRBD1 (6 bases). The CDR3 length is 14 residues. V lost 4 bases and J lost 5, with 15 bases in between. Germline CDR1 and CDR2: SGDLS and YYNGEE. The CDR3 DNA is TGTGCCAGCAGCAGGACAGAGCTCCGCGAGACCCAGTACTTC. Its protein product is CASSRTELRETQYF.

The V gene is TRBV6-5, the J gene TRBJ2-3, with D perhaps given as TRBD1 or TRBD2 (5 bases each). Trimming took 4 bases from V and 2 from J, leaving 13 bases between them. The CDR3 sequence is 15 residues long. Germline CDR1 is MNHEY and CDR2 is SVGAGI. Here the CDR3 DNA reads TGTGCCAGCAGTTTCCACCGGGGCGTCACAGATACGCAGTATTTT. Translating gives CASSFHRGVTDTQYF.

The chain employs TRBV5-1 and TRBJ1-6; 11 bases match TRBD1. V shed 4 bases, J shed 9 bases, and the junction held 3 bases outside the gene matches. Germline V gene sequence: CDR1 SGHRS, CDR2 YFSETQ. The CDR3 runs 14 residues. CDR3 coding DNA: TGCGCCAGCAGCCCCGGGACAGGGGGTTCACCCCTCCACTTT. This gives the protein CASSPGTGGSPLHF. Full variable domain (rest looked up from reference TRBV5-1 and TRBJ1-6): KAGVTQTPRYLIKTRGQQVTLSCSPISGHRSVSWYQQTPGQGLQFLFEYFSETQRNKGNFPGRFSGRQFSNSRSEMNVSTLELGDSALYLCASSPGTGGSPLHFGNGTRLTVT.

V usage is TRBV4-1 and J usage is TRBJ2-7; the D gene could be TRBD1 or TRBD2 (6 bases each). The CDR3 extends over 18 amino acids. V gave up 0 bases and J gave up 1 base, with 19 bases separating them. Germline assignment: CDR1 MGHRA and CDR2 YSYEKL. The CDR3 region has the DNA TGCGCCAGCAGCCAAGAAGGGGGGCTATCCCTACCTTCCTACGAGCAGTACTTC. It translates to CASSQEGGLSLPSYEQYF.

The chain is built from TRBV9 and TRBJ2-7; D is unclear. Germline CDR1 reads SGDLS; CDR2 reads YYNGEE. This CDR3 has 14 amino acids. V was pared by 1 base and J by 6 bases, with 14 bases between. CDR3 sequence reads: CASSVPRTACEQYF. The CDR3 nucleotides read TGTGCCAGCAGCGTACCTCGGACGGCTTGCGAGCAGTACTTC.

The chain employs TRBV7-9 and TRBJ2-5, with 14 bases matching TRBD2. V lost 1 base, J lost 1 base, and 2 bases stayed unmatched. This CDR3 has 17 amino acids. The germline CDR1 and CDR2 sequences are SEHNR and FQNEAQ (reference sequence). The CDR3 protein is CASSLVGTSGSQETQYF. For the CDR3, the DNA is TGTGCCAGCAGCTTAGTTGGGACTAGCGGGAGCCAAGAGACCCAGTACTTC.